What follows are 8 T cell receptor beta chains derived from one specimen sequenced in a study of shared clonotypes between healthy human individuals. This table comes from immunoSEQ multiplex PCR, and its TCRdb copy is limited to in-frame clones, with some not included. The sample has millions of clones; 90% to 95% are singletons. The sequencing sample was made of naive CD4+ T cells sorted from blood. Subset indicated: CD45RA+ positively selected. Source of these receptors: a man younger than 35 in good health.

The rearrangement uses TRBV6-1 and TRBJ1-4; D is unclear. Trimming stripped 2 bases from V and 6 bases from J, with 10 bases between. Germline assignment: CDR1 MNHNS and CDR2 SASEGT. This CDR3 is built from 14 residues. The CDR3 loop is CASSEIGPDEKLFF. In nucleotides, the CDR3 is TGTGCCAGCAGTGAAATTGGACCGGATGAAAAACTGTTTTTT.

In the case of this clone: Other DNA variants within this sample encode the same CDR3. J is TRBJ2-7 and V is TRBV6-1; no clear D gene. The germline V and J ends were trimmed by 3 bases and 2 bases, with 8 bases remaining between them. CDR1 MNHNS and CDR2 SASEGT come from the germline V gene. This CDR3 region has 13 residues. The CDR3 coding sequence is TGTGCCAGCAGTGAGCCAGGTCCCTACGAGCAGTACTTC. It specifies CASSEPGPYEQYF.

Worth noting for this clone: The same CDR3 can be traced to other DNA sequences in this sample. V gene TRBV7-2 combines with J gene TRBJ1-6; D is undetermined. V lost 2 bases, J lost 1 base, and 6 bases lay in between. This CDR3 region has 15 residues. From germline, CDR1 is SGHTA and CDR2 FQGNSA. The CDR3 nucleotides read TGTGCCAGCAGCTTAAGTGGGTCCTATAATTCACCCCTCCACTTT. Residues: CASSLSGSYNSPLHF.

The chain links TRBV19 to TRBJ1-5; TRBD1 matches 9 bases. The CDR3 sequence is 19 residues long. From germline, CDR1 is LNHDA and CDR2 SQIVND (reference sequence). J lost 0 bases, V lost 7 bases, and 16 bases had no gene match. CDR3 in amino acids: CASTAAGTGSLYSNQPQHF. CDR3 coding DNA: TGTGCCAGTACCGCAGCGGGGACAGGGAGCCTCTATAGCAATCAGCCCCAGCATTTT. The full variable domain, completed using reference TRBV19 and TRBJ1-5, is DGGITQSPKYLFRKEGQNVTLSCEQNLNHDAMYWYRQDPGQGLRLIYYSQIVNDFQKGDIAEGYSVSREKKESFPLTVTSAQKNPTAFYLCASTAAGTGSLYSNQPQHFGDGTRLSIL.

This clone was observed a handful of times. Other nucleotide sequences from this sample produce the same CDR3. The genes are TRBV6-6 and TRBJ1-5, with 9 bases that match TRBD1. This CDR3 comprises 14 residues. The germline gives CDR1 MNHNY, CDR2 SVGAGI (reference sequence). The junction had 0 bases not matched to a gene; V was cut back by 2 bases and J by 4 bases. This chain's CDR3 is CASSYGQGNQPQHF. Written as DNA, the CDR3 is TGTGCCAGCAGTTACGGACAGGGGAATCAGCCCCAGCATTTT.

About this clone itself: The same CDR3 arises from other DNA sequences in this sample as well. In DNA form, the CDR3 reads TGTGCCAGCAGCTTGGGGCAGGGCTCTACCTACGAGCAGTACTTC. Its protein product is CASSLGQGSTYEQYF. The V and J genes are TRBV5-4 and TRBJ2-7, with D possibly being TRBD1 (5 bases). Germline CDR1 reads SGHNT; CDR2 reads YYREEE (reference sequence). V gave up 0 bases and J gave up 2 bases, with 12 bases separating them. The CDR3 has 15 amino acids. Full variable domain (missing parts from reference TRBV5-4 and TRBJ2-7): ETGVTQSPTHLIKTRGQQVTLRCSSQSGHNTVSWYQQALGQGPQFIFQYYREEENGRGNFPPRFSGLQFPNYSSELNVNALELDDSALYLCASSLGQGSTYEQYFGPGTRLTVT.

The rearrangement joins TRBV7-8 to TRBJ2-7; 7 bases are a match to TRBD1. This CDR3 region has 15 residues. The trim removed 3 bases at V and 0 bases at J, leaving 5 bases unmatched. Germline CDR1 reads SGHVS; CDR2 reads FQNEAQ. The CDR3 protein is CASSFWTGTSYEQYF. CDR3 coding DNA: TGTGCCAGCAGCTTCTGGACAGGAACCTCCTACGAGCAGTACTTC.

The chain is built from TRBV5-1 and TRBJ2-6; D possibly matches TRBD1 or TRBD2 (5 bases each). This CDR3 region has 15 residues. Trimming shortened V by 4 bases and J by 3 bases, and 11 bases separated the two germline ends. Germline CDR1 and CDR2: SGHRS and YFSETQ. The CDR3 sequence: CASSQGDSGANVLTF. DNA for the CDR3: TGCGCCAGCAGCCAGGGAGATAGTGGGGCCAACGTCCTGACTTTC.